This T cell receptor (beta chain) emerged from a study of persistence of HIV-infected CD4 T cells. Germline-derived CDR1 and CDR2 are SGHNT and YENEEA. Trimming took off 5 bases at V and 4 bases at J, with 7 bases between the two ends. The CDR3 sequence is 12 residues long. This was the immunoSEQ version 4 assay in survey mode. TCRdb's copy holds only in-frame clones and misses some; the assay was immunoSEQ multiplex PCR. This table holds about 48,000 clones, 70% to 80% found once. This clone appeared once. Antigen: not known. Cells were stimulated with CMV-infected fibroblast lysates at approximately 10 ug/mL. CD40L/CD69 double-negative CD45RO-high memory CD4+ T cells were collected. For at least 4 years, plasma HIV-1 RNA was undetectable (<50 copies/mL).

The TCR comes from an adult man with HIV who was CMV-seropositive. The chain couples TRBV11-3 to TRBJ2-3; D call uncertain. The input for sequencing was CD4+ T cells sorted from PBMCs after approximately 19-hour stimulation, taken from a patient who received antiretroviral therapy. The CDR3: CASSVKADTQYF. The DNA of the CDR3 is TGTGCCAGCAGCGTCAAAGCAGATACGCAGTATTTT.